These 30 T cell receptor beta chains came from one sample sequenced in a study of cytomegalovirus exposure and HLA in healthy donors. With 60 Vbeta and 13 Jbeta primers, the PCR was carried out. The protocol was immunoSEQ multiplex PCR, while the TCRdb copy is restricted to in-frame clones and leaves out a portion. The sample has around 180,000 clones; 60% to 80% are singletons. Sequencing was done on a sample of PBMCs. The origin of the receptors is a man aged 55-75 years in good health and CMV-seronegative.

The chain recombines TRBV7-2 with TRBJ2-7, with 7 bases matching TRBD1. The length of the CDR3 is 15 residues. The trim removed 6 bases at V and 7 bases at J, leaving 15 bases unmatched. Per germline, CDR1 SGHTA and CDR2 FQGNSA. The CDR3 coding sequence is TGTGCCAGCAGTTTTGCCGGGACAGAAGGGTGGGAGCAGTACTTC. Its protein is CASSFAGTEGWEQYF.

J is TRBJ1-1 and V is TRBV4-1; no reliable D call. Trimming removed 0 bases at V and 3 bases at J, with 17 bases between. Germline V gene data show CDR1 as MGHRA and CDR2 as YSYEKL. CDR3 size: 17 residues. The CDR3, as DNA: TGCGCCAGCAGCCAAGAATGGAGCGGAGTGAGATACACTGAAGCTTTCTTT. Amino acids: CASSQEWSGVRYTEAFF.

The chain couples TRBV19 to TRBJ2-3; 8 bases match TRBD2. The CDR3 runs 14 residues. Germline CDR1 LNHDA, CDR2 SQIVND (reference sequence). Trimming removed 3 bases from V and 5 bases from J; junction bases left unmatched: 4. CDR3 in DNA: TGTGCCAGTAGTATCAACAGCGGGAGAGATACGCAGTATTTT. Translated, it gives CASSINSGRDTQYF.

This chain joins TRBV11-3 and TRBJ1-6; tentatively, D is TRBD1 (5 bases). The V end lost 1 base, the J end lost 7 bases, and 8 bases lay between the germline ends. The CDR3 contains 14 residues. The germline V gene encodes CDR1 SGHNT and CDR2 YENEEA. The chain's CDR3 is CASSLGPGNSPLHF. The CDR3 DNA sequence: TGTGCCAGCAGCTTAGGGCCAGGGAATTCACCCCTCCACTTT.

This clone is medium-sized by share. The chain employs TRBV30 and TRBJ2-3, with 9 nucleotides matching TRBD2. CDR3 length: 14 residues. CDR1 is GTSNPN and CDR2 is SVGIG in the germline V gene (reference sequence). Germline trimming cut 1 base from V and 2 bases from J; bases unmatched to any gene: 1. CDR3 sequence reads: CAWSASGNTDTQYF. In DNA, the CDR3 is TGTGCCTGGAGTGCTAGCGGGAACACAGATACGCAGTATTTT.

A single count supports this clone. Here the CDR3 reads CAIGTVGEQFF. CDR3 sequence (DNA): TGTGCCATCGGGACAGTTGGTGAGCAGTTCTTC. This rearrangement joins TRBV10-3 to TRBJ2-1, with 7 bases identical to TRBD1. The V gene end was trimmed by 8 bases and the J gene end by 9 bases; junction bases not matched to a gene: 4. Per the germline V gene, CDR1 is ENHRY and CDR2 is SYGVKD. The CDR3 is 11 residues long.

This clone was picked up one time. The chain couples TRBV7-2 to TRBJ2-2; tentatively, D is TRBD2 (5 bases). Germline assignment: CDR1 SGHTA and CDR2 FQGNSA. The CDR3 is made up of 15 amino acids. Trimming stripped 5 bases from V and 4 bases from J, with 14 bases between. In DNA, the CDR3 is TGTGCCAGCAGCGTCTCGGGAACTGTCACCGGGGAGCTGTTTTTT. Its protein is CASSVSGTVTGELFF.

V is TRBV18 and J is TRBJ1-5, with TRBD1 matching over 8 bases. Germline V gene lookup returns CDR1 KGHSH and CDR2 LQKENI. Trimming cost V 4 bases and J 3 bases; bases outside gene matches: 5. This CDR3 has 15 residues. The CDR3 DNA reads TGTGCCAGCTCACAAACAGGGGGTATCAATCAGCCCCAGCATTTT. Amino acid sequence: CASSQTGGINQPQHF.

This chain joins TRBV4-3 and TRBJ2-1, with 9 bases identical to TRBD1. V shed 0 bases, J shed 4 bases, and the junction held 4 bases outside the gene matches. There are 16 residues in the CDR3. Germline loops: CDR1 LGHNA, CDR2 YSLEER. The CDR3 loop is CASSQDEGQGYNEQFF. CDR3 DNA sequence: TGCGCCAGCAGCCAAGATGAGGGACAGGGTTACAATGAGCAGTTCTTC.

This clone was seen more than once but under ten times. The chain is built from TRBV2 and TRBJ2-5; 9 bases fit TRBD2. This CDR3 comprises 16 residues. V was pared by 1 base and J by 2 bases, with 5 bases of the junction left unmatched. Germline CDR1 reads SNHLY; CDR2 reads FYNNEI. The CDR3 protein is CASSEGGLAGQETQYF. CDR3 in DNA: TGTGCCAGCAGTGAAGGGGGGCTAGCGGGACAAGAGACCCAGTACTTC. The full variable domain, with the rest looked up from reference TRBV2 and TRBJ2-5, is EPEVTQTPSHQVTQMGQEVILRCVPISNHLYFYWYRQILGQKVEFLVSFYNNEISEKSEIFDDQFSVERPDGSNFTLKIRSTKLEDSAMYFCASSEGGLAGQETQYFGPGTRLLVL.

This chain connects TRBV5-1 to TRBJ2-3; D is perhaps TRBD2 (6 bases). Trimming cost V 0 bases and J 0 bases, with 8 bases left between them. CDR3 length: 15 amino acids. Germline CDR1 reads SGHRS; CDR2 reads YFSETQ. CDR3 nucleotide sequence: TGCGCCAGCAGCTTGGATGGGGGGAGCACAGATACGCAGTATTTT. This sequence encodes CASSLDGGSTDTQYF.

The rearrangement links TRBV6-5 to TRBJ1-3; D not resolved. Germline loops: CDR1 MNHEY, CDR2 SVGAGI. V lost 4 bases and J 2 bases, leaving 15 bases between the germline ends. The CDR3 is 16 residues long. CDR3 region: CASSLHLAQTGNTIYF. CDR3 nucleotide sequence: TGTGCCAGCAGTTTACATCTCGCACAGACTGGAAACACCATATATTTT.

V is TRBV5-1 and J is TRBJ1-6, with D possibly being TRBD1 (5 bases). V was cut by 0 bases and J by 6 bases, with 13 bases left in between. The CDR3 runs 16 residues. Germline V CDR1 and CDR2: SGHRS, YFSETQ. The CDR3 here is CASSLAYGQSNSPLHF. As DNA, the CDR3 is TGCGCCAGCAGCTTGGCTTACGGACAAAGTAATTCACCCCTCCACTTT.

CDR3 loop: CASRRRTGEDYNEQFF. The CDR3 DNA is TGTGCCAGCAGAAGACGGACAGGGGAGGACTACAATGAGCAGTTCTTC. The chain joins TRBV7-9 to TRBJ2-1; 9 bases map to TRBD1. Germline CDR1 is SEHNR and CDR2 is FQNEAQ (reference sequence). The CDR3 extends over 16 amino acids. The V gene end was trimmed by 6 bases and the J gene end by 3 bases; junction bases not matched to a gene: 9.

DNA for the CDR3: TGCGCCAGCAGCTTGGAGGGGCATGAAAAACTGTTTTTT. Translation: CASSLEGHEKLFF. The chain has TRBV5-1 and TRBJ1-4, with D tentatively TRBD1 (5 bases). The germline V gene has CDR1 SGHRS and CDR2 YFSETQ. The CDR3 runs to 13 residues. V dropped 0 bases and J dropped 6 bases, with 6 bases sitting between them.

The V call is TRBV5-1, the J call TRBJ2-2, with D uncertain. Germline V gene sequence: CDR1 SGHRS, CDR2 YFSETQ. Trimming cost V 6 bases and J 3 bases, with 12 bases left between them. This CDR3 spans 14 amino acids. The CDR3 is CASTIETYTGELFF. DNA of the CDR3: TGCGCCAGCACGATAGAGACTTACACCGGGGAGCTGTTTTTT. The full variable domain, with the rest looked up from reference TRBV5-1 and TRBJ2-2, is KAGVTQTPRYLIKTRGQQVTLSCSPISGHRSVSWYQQTPGQGLQFLFEYFSETQRNKGNFPGRFSGRQFSNSRSEMNVSTLELGDSALYLCASTIETYTGELFFGEGSRLTVL.

The chain joins TRBV7-9 to TRBJ1-5, with no clear D. Germline-derived CDR1 and CDR2 are SEHNR and FQNEAQ (reference sequence). Between the trimmed V and J ends, which lost 0 bases and 6 bases, there was a span of 15 bases. This CDR3 contains 16 residues. The CDR3 DNA reads as TGTGCCAGCAGCTTAGCCTACGGGGAGGGCGGTCAGCCCCAGCATTTT. Encoded protein: CASSLAYGEGGQPQHF.

In nucleotides, the CDR3 is TGTGCCAGCAGTACGACAGTAGAGCAGTTCTTC. It is translated as CASSTTVEQFF. The V call is TRBV2, the J call TRBJ2-1, with a possible D match to TRBD1 (5 bases). The CDR3 runs to 11 residues. V gave up 5 bases and J gave up 10 bases, with 9 bases separating them. Germline CDR1 SNHLY, CDR2 FYNNEI.

This chain links TRBV4-1 with TRBJ2-7; 9 positions match TRBD2. V lost 4 bases and J lost 3; bases outside the gene matches: 10. CDR3 length equals 16 residues. From germline, CDR1 is MGHRA and CDR2 YSYEKL. CDR3 sequence (DNA): TGCGCCAGCAGCCCCGATCCTAGCGGGACCTTCTACGAGCAGTACTTC. It translates to CASSPDPSGTFYEQYF.

The chain combines TRBV6-5 with TRBJ1-2, with TRBD1 matching over 10 bases. This CDR3 contains 13 residues. Trimming cost V 8 bases and J 7 bases; bases outside gene matches: 7. Looked up from germline, CDR1 is MNHEY and CDR2 is SVGAGI. For the CDR3, the DNA is TGTGCCAGCCGGGACAGGGGTATCAGTGGCTACACCTTC. Its protein is CASRDRGISGYTF.

This clone came up a few times. The chain uses TRBV10-3 and TRBJ2-7; 11 nucleotides align to TRBD2. J gave up 3 bases and V 7 bases, and 11 bases lay outside the gene matches. Germline V gene lookup returns CDR1 ENHRY and CDR2 SYGVKD. CDR3 length: 16 amino acids. The CDR3 region has the DNA TGTGCCATCACCCACGATAAAACTAGCGGGAGCTACGAGCAGTACTTC. Translating gives CAITHDKTSGSYEQYF.

This clone has only a few counts. The chain links TRBV10-2 to TRBJ2-5, with 7 positions matching TRBD2. The V segment lost 4 bases and the J segment 4 bases; nucleotides outside the gene matches: 12. The CDR3 sequence is 16 residues long. CDR1 WSHSY and CDR2 SAAADI come from the germline V gene. CDR3 bases: TGCGCCAGCAGTGGGGCCGGGCAGCCGGGGGGAGAGACCCAGTACTTC. It is translated as CASSGAGQPGGETQYF.

The chain links TRBV14 to TRBJ2-3; 8 bases are a match to TRBD1. This CDR3 has 15 amino acids. Germline V gene sequence: CDR1 SGHDN, CDR2 FVKESK. V dropped 4 bases and J dropped 4; count of bases not matched to a gene: 7. CDR3 in amino acids: CASSPGQGSADTQYF. The CDR3 coding sequence is TGTGCCAGCAGCCCCGGACAGGGTAGCGCAGATACGCAGTATTTT.

The sample holds one count of this clone. The genes are TRBV6-5 and TRBJ1-4; 7 bases are a match to TRBD1. Germline CDR1 MNHEY, CDR2 SVGAGI. Germline trimming cut 0 bases from V and 7 bases from J; bases unmatched to any gene: 8. The CDR3 extends over 16 amino acids. The CDR3 nucleotides read TGTGCCAGCAGTTACTCGCCAGGGGGTTTGGGTGAAAAACTGTTTTTT. The encoded protein is CASSYSPGGLGEKLFF.

This rearrangement joins TRBV19 to TRBJ2-1, with TRBD1 identical over 10 bases. Germline V CDR1 and CDR2: LNHDA, SQIVND (reference sequence). V was pared by 4 bases and J by 8 bases, with 11 bases of the junction left unmatched. There are 16 residues in the CDR3. The CDR3 DNA sequence: TGTGCCAGTAGTAGGCTCCGGGACAGGGGCATCGATGAGCAGTTCTTC. Protein: CASSRLRDRGIDEQFF.

In its sample, this clone was seen a few times. CDR3 DNA sequence: TGTGCCAGCAGCTTAGAGTTAGCGGGAGCTACCAATGAGCAGTTCTTC. It yields the protein CASSLELAGATNEQFF. The rearrangement joins TRBV7-3 to TRBJ2-1, with TRBD2 matching over 9 bases. Germline V gene data show CDR1 as SGHTA and CDR2 as FQGTGA. The trim removed 2 bases at V and 6 bases at J, leaving 8 bases unmatched. The CDR3 consists of 16 residues. Full variable domain (outside the CDR3, taken from reference TRBV7-3 and TRBJ2-1): GAGVSQTPSNKVTEKGKYVELRCDPISGHTALYWYRQSLGQGPEFLIYFQGTGAADDSGLPNDRFFAVRPEGSVSTLKIQRTERGDSAVYLCASSLELAGATNEQFFGPGTRLTVL.

This clone appeared once. The chain combines TRBV9 with TRBJ1-1, with D tentatively TRBD1 (5 bases). Between the trimmed V and J ends, which lost 4 bases and 2 bases, there was a span of 15 bases. Germline-derived CDR1 and CDR2 are SGDLS and YYNGEE. The CDR3 is 15 residues long. CDR3 residues: CASSPRDRINTEAFF. The CDR3 DNA reads as TGTGCCAGCAGCCCACGAGACAGAATCAACACTGAAGCTTTCTTT.

The rearrangement links TRBV25-1 to TRBJ1-2, with 8 positions matching TRBD1. Germline V lookup: CDR1 MGHDK, CDR2 SYGVNS. This CDR3 spans 14 amino acids. With V trimmed by 6 bases and J by 4 bases, 7 bases remained unmatched. Here the CDR3 reads CASRGPQGGYGYTF. The CDR3 DNA sequence: TGTGCCAGCAGGGGGCCACAGGGGGGCTATGGCTACACCTTC.

The rearrangement links TRBV7-3 to TRBJ2-6, with D unresolved. The CDR3 covers 16 residues. With 5 bases removed from V and 1 base from J, the gap between germline ends came to 12 bases. Germline CDR1 reads SGHTA; CDR2 reads FQGTGA. The CDR3 DNA follows: TGTGCCAGCAGCCCTTTAGCACTTTCTGGGGCCAACGTCCTGACTTTC. Amino acid sequence: CASSPLALSGANVLTF.

The sample holds one count of this clone. The chain recombines TRBV9 with TRBJ2-5, with 7 nucleotides matching TRBD2. Germline trimming cut 0 bases from V and 5 bases from J; bases unmatched to any gene: 10. CDR3 length: 16 amino acids. Per the germline V gene, CDR1 is SGDLS and CDR2 is YYNGEE. CDR3 bases: TGTGCCAGCAGCGTAGGCCCTAGCGGACCCCGGGAGACCCAGTACTTC. Translation gives CASSVGPSGPRETQYF.